This T cell receptor beta chain was captured by sequencing in a study of blood T cell repertoires in COVID-19. Sequenced by immunoSEQ multiplex PCR; TCRdb stores in-frame clones only, minus some. In the table there are 200,000 to 300,000 clones, 86% of which are singletons. The germline V and J ends were trimmed by 4 bases and 0 bases, with 12 bases remaining between them. This CDR3 has 15 amino acids. Germline CDR1 SGHNT, CDR2 YYREEE (reference sequence). Enrollees, roughly 18 to 90 years old, lived in approximately 25 US areas. Donors in Cohort 3 who had recovered were those with two negative PCRs, healthcare professional clearance, or resolution of their symptoms. This clone occurred once.

The sequencing input was PBMCs or T cells enriched from blood (not recorded which). The chain is built from TRBV5-4 and TRBJ2-3; possibly TRBD2 for D (5 bases). The receptor was isolated from a woman in her fifties or sixties who had recovered from COVID-19. The CDR3 sequence: CASSQESGSTDTQYF. The CDR3 bases are TGTGCCAGCAGCCAGGAAAGCGGAAGCACAGATACGCAGTATTTT.